The clone carrying this T cell receptor beta chain was recorded a few times. Its specificity is unknown. Measured with immunoSEQ multiplex PCR; TCRdb has only the in-frame clones, and not every one. Of approximately 10,000 clones in the sample, more than 55% were seen once. This sample stems from a study of neoadjuvant anti-PD-1 for oral cavity cancer. Overall study: Nivolumab at 3 mg/kg was mostly given biweekly, three to four doses, pre-surgery. Whole-study results and caveats: Larger post-treatment preexisting tumor clones tracked with greater tumor shrinkage. Higher pretreatment Treg/Th17 ratios tracked higher pretreatment blood clonality.

As to time point: after neoadjuvant nivolumab, at surgical resection. Patients had newly diagnosed, untreated stage II-IVA oral cavity squamous cell carcinoma. Looked up from germline, CDR1 is LNHDA and CDR2 is SQIVND (reference sequence). This CDR3 comprises 19 residues. Trimming cost V 5 bases and J 1 base; bases outside gene matches: 13. Sequenced here: tumor tissue, sampled after nivolumab (anti-PD-1) treatment. The chain links TRBV19 to TRBJ2-1; 11 bases agree with TRBD2. This receptor was taken from a person between 35 and 79 years old with oral cavity squamous cell carcinoma. The CDR3 DNA reads as TGTGCCAGTAGTCTCCAGATCACCGGGACTAGCGGTTCCTACAATGAGCAGTTCTTC. It translates to CASSLQITGTSGSYNEQFF.